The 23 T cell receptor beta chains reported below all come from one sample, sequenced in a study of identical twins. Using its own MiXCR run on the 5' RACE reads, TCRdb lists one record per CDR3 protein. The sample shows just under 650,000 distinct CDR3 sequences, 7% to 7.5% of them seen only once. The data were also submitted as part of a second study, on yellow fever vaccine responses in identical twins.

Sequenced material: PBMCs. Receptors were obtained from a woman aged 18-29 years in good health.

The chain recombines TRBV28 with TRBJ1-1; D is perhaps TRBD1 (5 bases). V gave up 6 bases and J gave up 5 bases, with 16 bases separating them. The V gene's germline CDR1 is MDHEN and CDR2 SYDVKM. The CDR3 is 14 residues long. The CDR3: CASSFRAGYTEAFF. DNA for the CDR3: TGTGCCAGCAGCTTTAGGGCAGGGTATACTGAAGCTTTCTTT.

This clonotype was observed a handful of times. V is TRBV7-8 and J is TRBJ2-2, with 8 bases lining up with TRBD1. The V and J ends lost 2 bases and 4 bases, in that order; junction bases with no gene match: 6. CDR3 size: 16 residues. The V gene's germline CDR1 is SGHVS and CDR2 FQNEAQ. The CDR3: CASSLQGAISTGELFF. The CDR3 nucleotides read TGTGCCAGCAGCTTACAGGGGGCGATTAGCACCGGGGAGCTGTTTTTT.

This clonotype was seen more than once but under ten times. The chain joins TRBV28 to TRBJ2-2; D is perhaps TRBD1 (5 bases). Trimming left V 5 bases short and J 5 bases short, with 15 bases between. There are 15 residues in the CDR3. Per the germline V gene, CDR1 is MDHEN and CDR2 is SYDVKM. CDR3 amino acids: CASSQHRSATGELFF. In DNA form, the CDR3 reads TGTGCCAGCAGTCAACACAGGAGTGCGACCGGGGAGCTGTTTTTT.

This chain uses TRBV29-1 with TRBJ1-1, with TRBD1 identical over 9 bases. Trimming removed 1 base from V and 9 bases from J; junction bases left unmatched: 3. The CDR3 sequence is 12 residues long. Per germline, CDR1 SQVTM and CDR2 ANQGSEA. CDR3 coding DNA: TGCAGCGTTGAAGCGACAGGGGGAAAAGCTTTCTTT. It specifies CSVEATGGKAFF. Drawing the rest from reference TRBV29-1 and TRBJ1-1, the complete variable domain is SAVISQKPSRDICQRGTSLTIQCQVDSQVTMMFWYRQQPGQSLTLIATANQGSEATYESGFVIDKFPISRPNLTFSTLTVSNMSPEDSSIYLCSVEATGGKAFFGQGTRLTVV.

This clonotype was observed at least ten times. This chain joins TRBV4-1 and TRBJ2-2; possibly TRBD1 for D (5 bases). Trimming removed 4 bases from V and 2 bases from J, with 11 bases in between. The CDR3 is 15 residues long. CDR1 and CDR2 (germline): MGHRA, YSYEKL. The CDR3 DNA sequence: TGCGCCAGCAGCCTCTCAGGGCGAAACACCGGGGAGCTGTTTTTT. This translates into CASSLSGRNTGELFF.

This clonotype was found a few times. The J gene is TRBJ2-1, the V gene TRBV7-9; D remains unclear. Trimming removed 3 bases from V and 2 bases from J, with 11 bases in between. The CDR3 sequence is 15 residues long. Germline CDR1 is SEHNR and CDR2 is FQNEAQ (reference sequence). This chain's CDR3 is CASSFEQDPYNEQFF. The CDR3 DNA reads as TGTGCCAGCAGCTTTGAGCAGGACCCCTACAATGAGCAGTTCTTC.

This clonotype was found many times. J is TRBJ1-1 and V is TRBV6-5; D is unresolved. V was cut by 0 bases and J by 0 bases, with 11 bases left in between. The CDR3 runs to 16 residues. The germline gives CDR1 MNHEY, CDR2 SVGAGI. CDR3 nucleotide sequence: TGTGCCAGCAGTTACTCGAAAGGAAAATTGAACACTGAAGCTTTCTTT. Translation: CASSYSKGKLNTEAFF.

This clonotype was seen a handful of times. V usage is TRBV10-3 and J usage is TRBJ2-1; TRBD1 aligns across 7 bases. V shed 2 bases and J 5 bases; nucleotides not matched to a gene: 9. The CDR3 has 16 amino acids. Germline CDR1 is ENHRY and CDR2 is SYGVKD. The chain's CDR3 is CAISEARGTMDNEQFF. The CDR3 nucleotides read TGTGCCATCAGTGAGGCCAGGGGGACCATGGACAATGAGCAGTTCTTC.

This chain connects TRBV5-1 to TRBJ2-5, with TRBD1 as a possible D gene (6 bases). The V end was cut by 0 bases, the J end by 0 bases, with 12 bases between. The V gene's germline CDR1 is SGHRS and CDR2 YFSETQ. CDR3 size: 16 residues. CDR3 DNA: TGCGCCAGCAGCTTGGAAGGCCAGGGGTACCAAGAGACCCAGTACTTC. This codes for CASSLEGQGYQETQYF.

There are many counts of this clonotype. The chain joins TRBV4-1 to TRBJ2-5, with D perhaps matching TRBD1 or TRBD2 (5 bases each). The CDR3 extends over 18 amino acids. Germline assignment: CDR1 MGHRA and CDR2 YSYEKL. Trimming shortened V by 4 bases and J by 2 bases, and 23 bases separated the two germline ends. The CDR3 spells CASSPQATLLGRQETQYF. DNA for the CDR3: TGCGCCAGCAGCCCACAGGCGACCCTACTAGGCAGACAAGAGACCCAGTACTTC.

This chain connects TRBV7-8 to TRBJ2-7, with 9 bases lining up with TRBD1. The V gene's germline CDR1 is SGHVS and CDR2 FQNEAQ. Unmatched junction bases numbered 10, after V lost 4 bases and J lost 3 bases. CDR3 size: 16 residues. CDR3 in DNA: TGTGCCAGCAGCTCGCGAGGACAGGGGATTGTCTACGAGCAGTACTTC. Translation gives CASSSRGQGIVYEQYF.

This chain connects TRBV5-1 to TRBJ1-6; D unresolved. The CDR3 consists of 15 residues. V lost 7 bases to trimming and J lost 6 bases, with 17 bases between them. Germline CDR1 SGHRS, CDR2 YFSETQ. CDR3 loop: CASREELIPNSPLHF. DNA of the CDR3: TGCGCCAGCCGAGAAGAGTTAATCCCTAATTCACCCCTCCACTTT.

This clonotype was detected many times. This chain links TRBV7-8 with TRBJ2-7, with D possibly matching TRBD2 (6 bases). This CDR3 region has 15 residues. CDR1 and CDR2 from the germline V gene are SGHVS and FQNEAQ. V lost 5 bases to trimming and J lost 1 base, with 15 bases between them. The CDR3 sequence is CASSLRGGISYEQYV. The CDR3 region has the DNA TGTGCCAGCAGCCTACGGGGCGGGATATCCTACGAGCAGTACGTC.

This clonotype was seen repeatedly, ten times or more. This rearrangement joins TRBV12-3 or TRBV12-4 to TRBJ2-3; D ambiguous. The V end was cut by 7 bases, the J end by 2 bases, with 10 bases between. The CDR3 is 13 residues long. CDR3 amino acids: CASTSNPTDTQYF. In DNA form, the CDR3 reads TGTGCCAGCACCTCCAACCCCACAGATACGCAGTATTTT.

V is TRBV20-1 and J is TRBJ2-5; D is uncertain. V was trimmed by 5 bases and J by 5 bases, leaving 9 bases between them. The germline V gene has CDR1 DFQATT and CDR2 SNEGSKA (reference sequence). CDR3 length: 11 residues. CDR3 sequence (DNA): TGCAGTGCTCCGAGTCTGGAGACCCAGTACTTC. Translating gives CSAPSLETQYF.

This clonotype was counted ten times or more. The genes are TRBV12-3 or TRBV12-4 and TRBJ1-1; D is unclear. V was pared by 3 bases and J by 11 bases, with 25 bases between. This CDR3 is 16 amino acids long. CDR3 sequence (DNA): TGTGCCAGCAGTTTTAAAGCCGCCAGGCGCTGGACCAAGGCTTTCTTT. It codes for CASSFKAARRWTKAFF.

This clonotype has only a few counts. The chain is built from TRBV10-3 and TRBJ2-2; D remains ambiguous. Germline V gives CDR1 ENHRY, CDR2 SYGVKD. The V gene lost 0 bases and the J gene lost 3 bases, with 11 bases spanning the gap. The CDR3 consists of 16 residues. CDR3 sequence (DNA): TGTGCCATCAGTGAGTCGATAATTACAGACACCGGGGAGCTGTTTTTT. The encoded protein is CAISESIITDTGELFF.

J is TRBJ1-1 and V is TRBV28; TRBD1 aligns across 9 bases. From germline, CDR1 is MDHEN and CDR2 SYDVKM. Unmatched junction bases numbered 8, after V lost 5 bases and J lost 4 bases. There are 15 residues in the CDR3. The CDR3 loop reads CASSPRDRVRTEAFF. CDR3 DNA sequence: TGTGCCAGCAGTCCCCGGGACAGGGTTCGCACTGAAGCTTTCTTT.

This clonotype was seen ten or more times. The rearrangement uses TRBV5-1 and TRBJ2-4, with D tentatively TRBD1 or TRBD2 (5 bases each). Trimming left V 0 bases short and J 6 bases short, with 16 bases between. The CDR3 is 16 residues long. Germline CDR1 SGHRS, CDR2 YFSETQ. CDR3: CASSLGSGQSGNIQYF. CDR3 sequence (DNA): TGCGCCAGCAGCTTGGGGTCGGGGCAGTCTGGAAACATTCAGTACTTC.

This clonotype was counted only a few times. The CDR3 DNA sequence: TGTGCCAGCAGTGAAAGCTACTACGAGCAGTACTTC. This codes for CASSESYYEQYF. The V call is TRBV2, the J call TRBJ2-7; D unresolved. V was clipped by 2 bases and J by 3 bases, with 5 bases between them. This CDR3 region has 12 residues. CDR1 SNHLY and CDR2 FYNNEI come from the germline V gene.

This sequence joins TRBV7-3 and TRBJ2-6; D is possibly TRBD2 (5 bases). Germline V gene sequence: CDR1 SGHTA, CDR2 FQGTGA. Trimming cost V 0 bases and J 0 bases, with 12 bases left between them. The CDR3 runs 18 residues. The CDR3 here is CASSLTGSAVSGANVLTF. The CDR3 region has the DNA TGTGCCAGCAGCTTAACGGGGAGTGCGGTCTCTGGGGCCAACGTCCTGACTTTC.

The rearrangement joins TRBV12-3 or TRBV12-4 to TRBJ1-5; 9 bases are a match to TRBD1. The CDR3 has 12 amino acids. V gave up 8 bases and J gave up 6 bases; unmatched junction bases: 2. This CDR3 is CASGTGRQPQHF. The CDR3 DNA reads TGTGCCAGCGGGACAGGGCGTCAGCCCCAGCATTTT.

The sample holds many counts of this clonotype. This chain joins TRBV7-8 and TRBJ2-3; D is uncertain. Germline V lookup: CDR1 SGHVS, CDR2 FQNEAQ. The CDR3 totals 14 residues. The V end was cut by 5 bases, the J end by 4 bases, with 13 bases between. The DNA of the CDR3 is TGTGCCAGCAGCCCCCCAAGGTGGGCAGATACGCAGTATTTT. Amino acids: CASSPPRWADTQYF.